The entry below gives a single TCR beta chain sequence along with its context. V lost 4 bases to trimming and J lost 4 bases, with 16 bases between them. Germline assignment: CDR1 MGHRA and CDR2 YSYEKL. The CDR3 totals 15 residues. The data belong to a study of T-cell memory formation after mild COVID-19. One entry per CDR3 protein results from TCRdb running MiXCR on the 5' RACE reads. The sample has approximately 300,000 distinct CDR3 sequences; roughly 15% are singletons. The gene calls are TRBV4-1 and TRBJ1-1; D remains ambiguous. This clonotype was obtained from a man aged 18 to 29 who had mild COVID-19 (a few samples of this study predate the infection). Cell type and time point are not known. Sequencing input: PBMCs or a T cell subset sorted from them (not recorded which). CDR3 residues: CASSRVSRTLTEAFF. The DNA of the CDR3 is TGCGCCAGCAGCCGCGTCAGTAGGACGCTCACTGAAGCTTTCTTT.